The 10 T cell receptor beta chains listed next were all sequenced from one sample in a study of blood T cell repertoires in COVID-19. Some clones are missing from TCRdb's copy, which holds only in-frame ones; the method was immunoSEQ multiplex PCR. Altogether roughly 260,000 clones are present, 87% being singletons, with the ten largest covering about 6%. The specimen was PBMCs or T cells enriched from blood (not recorded which). The receptors shown here come from a woman under 40 with acute COVID-19.

This clone appeared a few times. V gene TRBV6-5 combines with J gene TRBJ2-3; no firm D call. The CDR3 length is 14 residues. Germline V CDR1 and CDR2: MNHEY, SVGAGI. V lost 6 bases and J 0 bases, leaving 10 bases between the germline ends. The CDR3 DNA sequence: TGTGCCAGCAGCATTAGCTCAAGCACAGATACGCAGTATTTT. As protein: CASSISSSTDTQYF.

The chain employs TRBV20-1 and TRBJ2-1; 7 positions agree with TRBD2. CDR3 length: 11 amino acids. Germline CDR1 DFQATT, CDR2 SNEGSKA (reference sequence). The junction had 1 base not matched to a gene; V was cut back by 3 bases and J by 8 bases. The CDR3 sequence is CSASREDEQFF. CDR3 in DNA: TGCAGTGCTAGCCGGGAGGATGAGCAGTTCTTC.

This clone has only a few counts. Other DNA sequences from this sample encode an identical CDR3 as well. This sequence joins TRBV7-2 and TRBJ1-1; no definite D call. This CDR3 spans 14 amino acids. V was pared by 1 base and J by 0 bases, with 6 bases between. CDR1 is SGHTA, CDR2 FQGNSA, per germline. This CDR3 is CASSLGGMNTEAFF. For the CDR3, the DNA is TGTGCCAGCAGCTTAGGAGGTATGAACACTGAAGCTTTCTTT.

V usage is TRBV11-3 and J usage is TRBJ2-1; 11 bases align to TRBD2. The CDR3 totals 14 residues. V lost 6 bases and J lost 10; bases outside the gene matches: 8. Germline lookup yields CDR1 SGHNT and CDR2 YENEEA. The chain's CDR3 is CASSRLAGPYEQFF. The CDR3 bases are TGTGCCAGCAGTAGACTAGCGGGACCATACGAGCAGTTCTTC.

This rearrangement joins TRBV7-9 to TRBJ2-3; D may be TRBD1 (5 bases). This CDR3 comprises 15 residues. Germline V gives CDR1 SEHNR, CDR2 FQNEAQ (reference sequence). V lost 5 bases and J lost 0, with 12 bases in between. The CDR3 reads CASSQGTTSTDTQYF. CDR3 sequence (DNA): TGTGCCAGCAGCCAGGGAACTACTAGCACAGATACGCAGTATTTT.

This chain uses TRBV28 with TRBJ1-5; D ambiguous. The germline gives CDR1 MDHEN, CDR2 SYDVKM. V was trimmed by 3 bases and J by 6 bases, leaving 12 bases between them. This CDR3 is 14 amino acids long. The CDR3 bases are TGTGCCAGCAGTTTTCTGCGGTTCACTCAGCCCCAGCATTTT. Its translation: CASSFLRFTQPQHF.

The chain employs TRBV11-2 and TRBJ1-2, with TRBD1 matching 10 bases. The V segment lost 6 bases and the J segment 4 bases; nucleotides outside the gene matches: 5. Germline V gene data show CDR1 as SGHAT and CDR2 as FQNNGV. CDR3 size: 14 residues. The CDR3 DNA follows: TGTGCCAGCAGGTCCGGGACAGGGGCCTATGGCTACACCTTC. This codes for CASRSGTGAYGYTF.

V and J are TRBV5-1 and TRBJ2-7; 9 nucleotides match TRBD1. The CDR3 spans 17 residues. Germline V gene data show CDR1 as SGHRS and CDR2 as YFSETQ. The V segment lost 0 bases and the J segment 3 bases; nucleotides outside the gene matches: 10. The CDR3 is CASSLGSLRDRDYEQYF. CDR3 DNA sequence: TGCGCCAGCAGCTTGGGAAGTTTGAGGGACAGGGACTACGAGCAGTACTTC.

As for this clone: The same CDR3 arises from other DNA sequences in this sample as well. The chain has TRBV5-1 and TRBJ2-2; 7 nucleotides align to TRBD1. CDR1 is SGHRS and CDR2 is YFSETQ in the germline V gene. V gave up 4 bases and J gave up 0 bases; unmatched junction bases: 3. CDR3 length: 15 residues. The CDR3 here is CASSPGTANTGELFF. In DNA form, the CDR3 reads TGCGCCAGCAGCCCTGGGACAGCGAACACCGGGGAGCTGTTTTTT.

The chain uses TRBV27 and TRBJ2-2, with D uncertain. V shed 6 bases and J shed 1 base, with 9 bases lying between them. Germline CDR1 reads MNHEY; CDR2 reads SMNVEV (reference sequence). This CDR3 is built from 14 residues. As DNA, the CDR3 is TGTGCCAGCAGCCTCCTAGAGAACACCGGGGAGCTGTTTTTT. Translated, it gives CASSLLENTGELFF.